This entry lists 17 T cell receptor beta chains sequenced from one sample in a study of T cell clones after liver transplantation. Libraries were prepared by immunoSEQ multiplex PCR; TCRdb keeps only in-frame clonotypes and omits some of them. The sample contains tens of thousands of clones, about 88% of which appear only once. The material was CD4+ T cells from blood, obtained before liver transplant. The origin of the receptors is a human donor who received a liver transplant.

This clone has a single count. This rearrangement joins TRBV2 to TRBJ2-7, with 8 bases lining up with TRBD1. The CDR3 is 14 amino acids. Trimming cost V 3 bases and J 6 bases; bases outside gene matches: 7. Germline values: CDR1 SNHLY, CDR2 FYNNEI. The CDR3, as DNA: TGTGCCAGCAGTGATTCCAGGGGGCGCAGCGAGCAGTACTTC. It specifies CASSDSRGRSEQYF.

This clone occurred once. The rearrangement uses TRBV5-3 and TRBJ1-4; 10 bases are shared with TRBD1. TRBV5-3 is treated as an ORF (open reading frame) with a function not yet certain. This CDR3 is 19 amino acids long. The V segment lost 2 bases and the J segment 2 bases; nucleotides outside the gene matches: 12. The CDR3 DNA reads TGTGCCAGAAGCTTAGCCCGTCCGGGACAGGGGTATACTAATGAAAAACTGTTTTTT. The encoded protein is CARSLARPGQGYTNEKLFF.

The CDR3 sequence: CASSRGSSFTDTQYF. CDR3 bases: TGTGCCAGCAGCCGAGGTAGCAGCTTCACAGATACGCAGTATTTT. The rearrangement joins TRBV7-2 to TRBJ2-3; D is undetermined. Trimming took off 5 bases at V and 2 bases at J, with 14 bases between the two ends. Germline CDR1 SGHTA, CDR2 FQGNSA. The CDR3 extends over 15 amino acids. The entire variable domain, with the rest obtained from reference TRBV7-2 and TRBJ2-3, is as follows: GAGVSQSPSNKVTEKGKDVELRCDPISGHTALYWYRQSLGQGLEFLIYFQGNSAPDKSGLPSDRFSAERTGGSVSTLTIQRTQQEDSAVYLCASSRGSSFTDTQYFGPGTRLTVL.

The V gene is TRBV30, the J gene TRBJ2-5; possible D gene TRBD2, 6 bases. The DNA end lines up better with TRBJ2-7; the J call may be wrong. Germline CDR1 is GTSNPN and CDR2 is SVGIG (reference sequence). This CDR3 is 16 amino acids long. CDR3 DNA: TGTGCCCGATCCAGGCGGGGAGCGGGCATCTCCTACGAGCAGTACTTC. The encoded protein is CARSRRGAGISYEQYF.

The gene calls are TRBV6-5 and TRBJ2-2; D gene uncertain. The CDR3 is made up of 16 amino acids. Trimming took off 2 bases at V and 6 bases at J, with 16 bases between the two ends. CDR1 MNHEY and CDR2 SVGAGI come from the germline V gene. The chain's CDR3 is CASSYIGPTPSGELFF. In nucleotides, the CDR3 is TGTGCCAGCAGTTACATCGGGCCGACTCCGTCCGGGGAGCTGTTTTTT.

The CDR3 region has the DNA TGCGCCAGCAGCTTGCAGGGCCCCCAGGGGGGCTACACCTTC. It encodes CASSLQGPQGGYTF. The rearrangement links TRBV5-1 to TRBJ1-2, with D possibly being TRBD1 (6 bases). With 1 base removed from V and 8 bases from J, the gap between germline ends came to 15 bases. In germline, CDR1 is SGHRS, CDR2 YFSETQ. The CDR3 covers 14 residues. Complete variable domain (other parts from reference TRBV5-1 and TRBJ1-2): KAGVTQTPRYLIKTRGQQVTLSCSPISGHRSVSWYQQTPGQGLQFLFEYFSETQRNKGNFPGRFSGRQFSNSRSEMNVSTLELGDSALYLCASSLQGPQGGYTFGSGTRLTVV.

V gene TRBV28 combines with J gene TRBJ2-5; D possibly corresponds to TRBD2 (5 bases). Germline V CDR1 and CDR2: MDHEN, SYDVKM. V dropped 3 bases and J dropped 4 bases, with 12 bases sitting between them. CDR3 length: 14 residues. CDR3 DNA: TGTGCCAGCAGTTTCGAGGGAAGAGGAGAGACCCAGTACTTC. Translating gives CASSFEGRGETQYF.

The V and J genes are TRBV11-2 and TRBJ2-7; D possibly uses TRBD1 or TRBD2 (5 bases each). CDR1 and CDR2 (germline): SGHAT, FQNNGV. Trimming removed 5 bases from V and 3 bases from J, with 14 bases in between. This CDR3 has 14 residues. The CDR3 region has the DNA TGTGCCAGCAGCCGGACGGGACCTCACTACGAGCAGTACTTC. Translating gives CASSRTGPHYEQYF.

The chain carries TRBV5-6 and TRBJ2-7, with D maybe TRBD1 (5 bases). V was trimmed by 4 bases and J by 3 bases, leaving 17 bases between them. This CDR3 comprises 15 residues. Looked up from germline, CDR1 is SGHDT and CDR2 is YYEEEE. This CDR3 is CASSPLSDRFYEQYF. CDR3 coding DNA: TGTGCCAGCAGCCCTTTGAGCGACAGATTCTACGAGCAGTACTTC.

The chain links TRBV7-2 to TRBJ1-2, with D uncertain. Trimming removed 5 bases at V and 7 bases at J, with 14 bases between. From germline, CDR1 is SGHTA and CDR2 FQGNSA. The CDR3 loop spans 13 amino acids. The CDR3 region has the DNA TGTGCCAGCAGCACTAGTAACGAGGGTGGCTACACCTTC. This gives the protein CASSTSNEGGYTF.

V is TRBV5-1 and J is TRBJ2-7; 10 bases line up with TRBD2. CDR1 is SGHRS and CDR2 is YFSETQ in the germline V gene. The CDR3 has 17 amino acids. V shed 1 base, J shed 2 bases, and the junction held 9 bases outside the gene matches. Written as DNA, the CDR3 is TGCGCCAGCAGCTTGAGTGCTAGCGGGAGTATCGCCTACGAGCAGTACTTC. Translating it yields CASSLSASGSIAYEQYF.

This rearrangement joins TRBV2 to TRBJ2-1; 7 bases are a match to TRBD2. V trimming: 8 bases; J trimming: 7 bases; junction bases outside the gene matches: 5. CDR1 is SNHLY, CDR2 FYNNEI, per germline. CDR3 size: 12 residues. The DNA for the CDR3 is TGTGCCAGCTGGGGGGGTAGAAATGAGCAGTTCTTC. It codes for CASWGGRNEQFF.

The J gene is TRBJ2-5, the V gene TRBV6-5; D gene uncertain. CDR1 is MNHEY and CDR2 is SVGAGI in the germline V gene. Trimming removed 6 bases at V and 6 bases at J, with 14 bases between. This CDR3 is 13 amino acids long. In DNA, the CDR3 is TGTGCCAGCAGAAAGGCCCCGATACAGACCCAGTACTTC. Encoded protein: CASRKAPIQTQYF.

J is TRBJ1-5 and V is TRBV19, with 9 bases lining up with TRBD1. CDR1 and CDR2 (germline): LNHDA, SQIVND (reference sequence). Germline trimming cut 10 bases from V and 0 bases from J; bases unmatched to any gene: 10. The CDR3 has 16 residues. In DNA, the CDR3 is TGTGCCACCCGACAGGGGGTGAGGGCTAGCAATCAGCCCCAGCATTTT. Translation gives CATRQGVRASNQPQHF.

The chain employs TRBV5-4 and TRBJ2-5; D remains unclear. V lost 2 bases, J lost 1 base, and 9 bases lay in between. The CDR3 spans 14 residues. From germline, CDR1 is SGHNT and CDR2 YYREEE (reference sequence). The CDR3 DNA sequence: TGTGCCAGCAGCTTTAGACTCTCCCAAGAGACCCAGTACTTC. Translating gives CASSFRLSQETQYF. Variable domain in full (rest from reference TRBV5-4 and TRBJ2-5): ETGVTQSPTHLIKTRGQQVTLRCSSQSGHNTVSWYQQALGQGPQFIFQYYREEENGRGNFPPRFSGLQFPNYSSELNVNALELDDSALYLCASSFRLSQETQYFGPGTRLLVL.

For the CDR3, the DNA is TGTGCCAGCAGCGTAGACGCTAGCGGGAGTGTTGAGCAGTACTTC. It specifies CASSVDASGSVEQYF. The V and J genes are TRBV9 and TRBJ2-7, with 10 bases lining up with TRBD2. The length of the CDR3 is 15 residues. Germline CDR1 is SGDLS and CDR2 is YYNGEE. The junction had 7 bases not matched to a gene; V was cut back by 0 bases and J by 7 bases.

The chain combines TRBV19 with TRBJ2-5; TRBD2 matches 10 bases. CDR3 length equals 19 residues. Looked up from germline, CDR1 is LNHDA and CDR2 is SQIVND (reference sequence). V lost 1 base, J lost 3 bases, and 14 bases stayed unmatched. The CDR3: CASSIGASGRGAPKETQYF. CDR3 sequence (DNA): TGTGCCAGTAGTATAGGGGCTAGCGGGAGAGGAGCTCCCAAAGAGACCCAGTACTTC.